What follows are 29 T cell receptor beta chains derived from one specimen sequenced in a study of T cells in Graves' hyperthyroidism and ophthalmopathy. Researchers took RNA transcripts and amplified the TCR beta CDR3 regions from them. HTBI primers were the set used in a first-round RT-PCR of the TCR CDR3. TCRdb reprocessed the multiplex PCR reads with MiXCR, giving one entry per CDR3 protein. Counted here are a few hundred thousand distinct CDR3 sequences, about 19% occurring once; the ten biggest clones make up 35% to 45%. Sequences were obtained from blood. All receptors derive from a man in his fifties or sixties with Graves' ophthalmopathy.

This clonotype was seen at least ten times. In DNA form, the CDR3 reads TGCAGTGCTAAGGTAGCCTATACGCAGTATTTT. Translating it yields CSAKVAYTQYF. This rearrangement joins TRBV20-1 to TRBJ2-3; no reliable D call. The CDR3 runs to 11 residues. The germline CDR1 and CDR2 sequences are DFQATT and SNEGSKA (reference sequence). The ends were cut back, 4 bases at V and 7 bases at J, with 9 bases in the middle.

This clonotype was seen repeatedly, ten times or more. The chain uses TRBV11-2 and TRBJ2-1; TRBD2 matches at 9 bases. CDR1 is SGHAT and CDR2 is FQNNGV in the germline V gene. The CDR3 consists of 16 residues. J gave up 7 bases and V 1 base, and 8 bases lay outside the gene matches. The CDR3 sequence: CASSLVSRGRVNEQFF. CDR3 in DNA: TGTGCCAGCAGCTTAGTGAGCCGCGGGAGGGTAAATGAGCAGTTCTTC. Full variable domain (missing parts from reference TRBV11-2 and TRBJ2-1): EAGVAQSPRYKIIEKRQSVAFWCNPISGHATLYWYQQILGQGPKLLIQFQNNGVVDDSQLPKDRFSAERLKGVDSTLKIQPAKLEDSAVYLCASSLVSRGRVNEQFFGPGTRLTVL.

In its sample, this clonotype was seen a few times. The chain employs TRBV5-1 and TRBJ2-7; 10 bases map to TRBD1. The trim removed 4 bases at V and 0 bases at J, leaving 4 bases unmatched. Germline-derived CDR1 and CDR2 are SGHRS and YFSETQ. CDR3 length: 15 amino acids. The CDR3 nucleotides read TGCGCCAGCAGCCTGGACAGGGGGACCTCCTACGAGCAGTACTTC. It specifies CASSLDRGTSYEQYF.

This clonotype has just a few counts. The chain recombines TRBV28 with TRBJ1-5; perhaps TRBD1 as D (5 bases). Germline values: CDR1 MDHEN, CDR2 SYDVKM. The CDR3 totals 14 residues. Trimming removed 6 bases at V and 7 bases at J, with 16 bases between. The DNA of the CDR3 is TGTGCCAGCAGATCAGCCCAGGGTTGGCAGCCCCAGCATTTT. Translating gives CASRSAQGWQPQHF.

This clonotype was recorded at least ten times. The chain recombines TRBV28 with TRBJ1-2, with 8 bases identical to TRBD1. The CDR3 covers 16 residues. Trimming cost V 5 bases and J 7 bases; bases outside gene matches: 15. Germline V CDR1 and CDR2: MDHEN, SYDVKM. Here the CDR3 DNA reads TGTGCCAGCAGTCCGATCGGGACAGGAGAAGGTAGTGGCTACACCTTC. This translates into CASSPIGTGEGSGYTF.

This clonotype was seen ten or more times. The rearrangement links TRBV5-1 to TRBJ2-2; 8 positions match TRBD2. CDR1 and CDR2 (germline): SGHRS, YFSETQ. V gave up 0 bases and J gave up 6 bases; unmatched junction bases: 7. The CDR3 is 16 amino acids. The CDR3 coding sequence is TGCGCCAGCAGCTTGGCCGGCGGGAGGCGGTCCGGGGAGCTGTTTTTT. It encodes CASSLAGGRRSGELFF.

This chain uses TRBV19 with TRBJ2-2; possibly TRBD1 or TRBD2 for D (6 bases each). The germline V and J ends were trimmed by 6 bases and 2 bases, with 16 bases remaining between them. CDR1 is LNHDA, CDR2 SQIVND, per germline (reference sequence). The CDR3 length is 16 residues. This chain's CDR3 is CASSGGHGFNTGELFF. Here the CDR3 DNA reads TGTGCCAGTAGCGGGGGACACGGGTTCAACACCGGGGAGCTGTTTTTT.

In its sample, this clonotype was seen many times. This CDR3 is CASRGTSGGNEQFF. The CDR3 DNA reads TGTGCCAGCAGAGGGACTAGCGGGGGCAATGAGCAGTTCTTC. The chain links TRBV11-3 to TRBJ2-1, with 14 bases matching TRBD2. The trim removed 6 bases at V and 6 bases at J, leaving 1 base unmatched. The germline gives CDR1 SGHNT, CDR2 YENEEA. CDR3 length: 14 amino acids.

The genes are TRBV15 and TRBJ2-3; TRBD2 might be the D (6 bases). The V and J ends lost 0 bases and 0 bases respectively, with 10 bases between them. Germline CDR1 LNHNV, CDR2 YYDKDF (reference sequence). CDR3 length: 16 residues. The CDR3 loop is CATSRDAGPSTDTQYF. The CDR3 DNA reads as TGTGCCACCAGCAGAGATGCGGGGCCTAGCACAGATACGCAGTATTTT.

This chain connects TRBV6-1 to TRBJ1-2, with 9 bases matching TRBD1. V shed 4 bases and J 1 base; nucleotides not matched to a gene: 4. This CDR3 contains 15 residues. CDR1 MNHNS and CDR2 SASEGT come from the germline V gene. The CDR3: CASSADRGLNYGYTF. CDR3 DNA: TGTGCCAGCAGTGCGGACAGGGGACTTAACTATGGCTACACCTTC.

The J gene is TRBJ1-5, the V gene TRBV19, with TRBD1 matching over 12 bases. The CDR3 covers 15 residues. V shed 4 bases, J shed 6 bases, and the junction held 4 bases outside the gene matches. Germline lookup yields CDR1 LNHDA and CDR2 SQIVND (reference sequence). The CDR3, as DNA: TGTGCCAGTAGTAGGGGACAGGGGGCCGCTCAGCCCCAGCATTTT. Protein product: CASSRGQGAAQPQHF.

To note about this clonotype: Being one base from a much bigger clone, this may be a read error. The V and J genes are TRBV6-9 and TRBJ1-1; TRBD1 is a possible D gene (6 bases). Germline CDR1 MNHGY, CDR2 SVAAGI. The CDR3 is 15 residues long. CDR3 sequence: CASSYTGKRGTEALF. The CDR3 nucleotides read TGTGCCAGCAGTTACACAGGGAAGCGGGGCACTGAAGCTCTCTTT.

This clonotype occurred many times. This chain uses TRBV11-2 with TRBJ2-7; D unclear. The CDR3 sequence is 15 residues long. V was clipped by 0 bases and J by 4 bases, with 13 bases between them. Germline V gives CDR1 SGHAT, CDR2 FQNNGV. The CDR3 DNA is TGTGCCAGCAGCTTAGATAGAGTGGCCCTTTACGAGCAGTACTTC. It translates to CASSLDRVALYEQYF.

This clonotype was seen ten or more times. The V call is TRBV2, the J call TRBJ2-1, with D maybe TRBD2 (7 bases). CDR3 length: 14 amino acids. CDR1 and CDR2 from the germline V gene are SNHLY and FYNNEI. Trimming took off 7 bases at V and 8 bases at J, with 18 bases between the two ends. This chain's CDR3 is CASTAGSGGDEQFF. The CDR3 nucleotides are TGTGCCAGCACCGCAGGATCGGGGGGCGATGAGCAGTTCTTC.

This rearrangement joins TRBV6-1 to TRBJ1-4; TRBD1 matches at 7 bases. J lost 4 bases, V lost 7 bases, and 12 bases had no gene match. CDR1 MNHNS and CDR2 SASEGT come from the germline V gene. The CDR3 has 16 amino acids. The CDR3 bases are TGTGCCAGCACCCAAGGTCCCCGACAGGGTAATGAAAAACTGTTTTTT. This sequence encodes CASTQGPRQGNEKLFF.

This clonotype was detected ten times or more. V and J are TRBV20-1 and TRBJ1-5; TRBD1 agrees at 7 bases. The length of the CDR3 is 14 residues. Germline CDR1 DFQATT, CDR2 SNEGSKA (reference sequence). J gave up 0 bases and V 5 bases, and 4 bases lay outside the gene matches. The CDR3, as DNA: TGCAGTGCTTGGGACAGTAATAGCAATCAGCCCCAGCATTTT. It encodes CSAWDSNSNQPQHF.

The chain joins TRBV2 to TRBJ1-4; TRBD1 is a possible D gene (6 bases). V was cut by 2 bases and J by 4 bases, with 11 bases left in between. Per the germline V gene, CDR1 is SNHLY and CDR2 is FYNNEI. CDR3 length equals 15 residues. CDR3 sequence (DNA): TGTGCCAGCAGTGAATTGGAGGGGGATAATGAAAAACTGTTTTTT. Translation gives CASSELEGDNEKLFF.

Concerning this clonotype itself: A read error is possible here, since a much larger clone lies one base away. The rearrangement joins TRBV5-1 to TRBJ2-1, with D maybe TRBD2 (5 bases). Trimming pared 1 base from V and 8 bases from J, leaving 10 bases between. CDR1 is SGHRS and CDR2 is YFSETQ in the germline V gene. CDR3 size: 13 residues. The CDR3 bases are TGCGCCAGCAGCTTGCGCGAGGGAGATGAGCAGTTCTTC. The encoded protein is CASSLREGDEQFF.

The CDR3 nucleotides read TGTGCCAGCAGTTATGGGGTGGGGGCCTACGAGCAGTACTTC. As protein: CASSYGVGAYEQYF. The rearrangement joins TRBV6-9 to TRBJ2-7; the D call may be TRBD1 or TRBD2 (5 bases each). Germline V gives CDR1 MNHGY, CDR2 SVAAGI. Trimming pared 2 bases from V and 2 bases from J, leaving 10 bases between. This CDR3 is 14 amino acids long.

This clonotype was counted ten times or more. This sequence joins TRBV30 and TRBJ2-3; D possibly corresponds to TRBD1 (6 bases). The V and J ends lost 4 bases and 7 bases respectively, with 15 bases between them. CDR3 length equals 13 residues. Looked up from germline, CDR1 is GTSNPN and CDR2 is SVGIG (reference sequence). The CDR3 DNA is TGTGCCTGGAATCAGGGGCGCGTGAATACGCAGTATTTT. Amino acids: CAWNQGRVNTQYF.

The rearrangement joins TRBV7-8 to TRBJ1-5; tentatively, D is TRBD1 (5 bases). The V end was cut by 4 bases, the J end by 6 bases, with 19 bases between. The CDR3 sequence is 16 residues long. CDR1 and CDR2 from the germline V gene are SGHVS and FQNEAQ. This CDR3 is CASSSSLSTAGQPQHF. CDR3 DNA sequence: TGTGCCAGCAGCTCAAGCCTGTCGACAGCTGGTCAGCCCCAGCATTTT.

The rearrangement links TRBV20-1 to TRBJ2-3; D perhaps matches TRBD2 (6 bases). CDR3 size: 15 residues. Trimming shortened V by 1 base and J by 0 bases, and 11 bases separated the two germline ends. Germline lookup yields CDR1 DFQATT and CDR2 SNEGSKA (reference sequence). CDR3 nucleotide sequence: TGCAGTGCTAGAGGGAGGGCCATCAGCACAGATACGCAGTATTTT. Protein product: CSARGRAISTDTQYF.

V and J are TRBV9 and TRBJ2-3; 15 bases are a match to TRBD2. The CDR3 runs 16 residues. Looked up from germline, CDR1 is SGDLS and CDR2 is YYNGEE. J was trimmed by 4 bases and V by 2 bases; bases with no gene match: 2. The CDR3 bases are TGTGCCAGCAGCGTTGGACTAGCGGGAGGGTCAGATACGCAGTATTTT. Its translation is CASSVGLAGGSDTQYF. The variable domain in full, completed from reference TRBV9 and TRBJ2-3, reads DSGVTQTPKHLITATGQRVTLRCSPRSGDLSVYWYQQSLDQGLQFLIQYYNGEERAKGNILERFSAQQFPDLHSELNLSSLELGDSALYFCASSVGLAGGSDTQYFGPGTRLTVL.

This clonotype was detected ten times or more. The V call is TRBV6-1, the J call TRBJ1-5; possibly TRBD1 for D (5 bases). Germline V CDR1 and CDR2: MNHNS, SASEGT. CDR3 length: 15 residues. The V and J ends lost 5 bases and 4 bases respectively, with 15 bases between them. In nucleotides, the CDR3 is TGTGCCAGCAGTAGGACCGGGGCGGCGAATCAGCCCCAGCATTTT. Its translation is CASSRTGAANQPQHF.

This clonotype was seen only a few times. CDR3 bases: TGCAGTGCTAGCTCTACCACCGGGCGGGAGGGCCCCCACGAGCAGTACTTC. Translation: CSASSTTGREGPHEQYF. The J gene is TRBJ2-7, the V gene TRBV20-1; TRBD2 agrees at 9 bases. Germline CDR1 is DFQATT and CDR2 is SNEGSKA (reference sequence). This CDR3 comprises 17 residues. V was pared by 3 bases and J by 5 bases, with 17 bases of the junction left unmatched.

In this sample, this clonotype turned up many times. The DNA for the CDR3 is TGCAGTGTCCCCGAGGGCTGGGGCTATGGCTACACCTTC. Its translation: CSVPEGWGYGYTF. The V and J genes are TRBV20-1 and TRBJ1-2; D remains ambiguous. Per germline, CDR1 DFQATT and CDR2 SNEGSKA (reference sequence). V shed 7 bases and J shed 4 bases, with 16 bases lying between them. The CDR3 length is 13 residues.

The table lists this clonotype with many counts. The rearrangement joins TRBV5-8 to TRBJ2-7, with 14 bases matching TRBD2. Trimming cost V 5 bases and J 4 bases; bases outside gene matches: 2. This CDR3 has 14 residues. CDR1 SGHTS and CDR2 YDEGEE come from the germline V gene. In nucleotides, the CDR3 is TGTGCCAGCAGGAGACTAGCGGGAGGGTACGAGCAGTACTTC. Amino acids: CASRRLAGGYEQYF. The full variable domain, in which reference TRBV5-8 and TRBJ2-7 provide the parts outside the CDR3, is EAGVTQSPTHLIKTRGQQATLRCSPISGHTSVYWYQQALGLGLQFLLWYDEGEERNRGNFPPRFSGRQFPNYSSELNVNALELEDSALYLCASRRLAGGYEQYFGPGTRLTVT.

The rearrangement uses TRBV18 and TRBJ2-2, with TRBD2 matching 14 bases. The CDR3 covers 16 residues. V lost 6 bases to trimming and J lost 1 base; unmatched junction nucleotides: 1. Germline CDR1 KGHSH, CDR2 LQKENI. The CDR3 DNA is TGTGCCAGCTCCGGGACTAGCGGGAGGAACACCGGGGAGCTGTTTTTT. Encoded protein: CASSGTSGRNTGELFF.

The chain uses TRBV28 and TRBJ1-4; TRBD1 is a possible D gene (5 bases). The germline V and J ends were trimmed by 6 bases and 5 bases, with 10 bases remaining between them. The germline gives CDR1 MDHEN, CDR2 SYDVKM. CDR3 length: 13 amino acids. The CDR3 sequence is CASRQENNEKLFF. DNA of the CDR3: TGTGCCAGCAGACAGGAAAACAATGAAAAACTGTTTTTT. The full variable domain, completed using reference TRBV28 and TRBJ1-4, is DVKVTQSSRYLVKRTGEKVFLECVQDMDHENMFWYRQDPGLGLRLIYFSYDVKMKEKGDIPEGYSVSREKKERFSLILESASTNQTSMYLCASRQENNEKLFFGSGTQLSVL.